This passage covers 12 T cell receptor beta chains from one sample sequenced in a study of cytomegalovirus exposure and HLA in healthy donors. PCR amplification relied on 60 Vbeta primers (plus 13 Jbeta primers). Method: immunoSEQ multiplex PCR; TCRdb's copy keeps in-frame clones and lacks some. The sample records 110,000 or so clones, around 77% being singletons. Sequencing was performed on PBMCs. Receptors were obtained from a man aged 18 to 35 in good health and CMV-seropositive.

The chain joins TRBV6-6 to TRBJ1-5; perhaps TRBD1 as D (6 bases). Germline CDR1 MNHNY, CDR2 SVGAGI (reference sequence). This CDR3 is 14 amino acids long. The V end was cut by 6 bases, the J end by 9 bases, with 18 bases between. The DNA for the CDR3 is TGTGCCAGCAGACGGACAGCCCATGACGGGCCCCAGCATTTT. Amino acid sequence: CASRRTAHDGPQHF.

This clone was picked up a small number of times. This rearrangement joins TRBV7-2 to TRBJ2-1; 8 bases match TRBD1. CDR1 is SGHTA and CDR2 is FQGNSA in the germline V gene. The junction had 14 bases not matched to a gene; V was cut back by 5 bases and J by 8 bases. The CDR3 is 16 amino acids. The chain's CDR3 is CASSEYRDRFRDEQFF. As DNA, the CDR3 is TGTGCCAGCAGCGAATACCGGGACAGGTTCCGGGATGAGCAGTTCTTC.

The V gene is TRBV6-5, the J gene TRBJ2-7; possibly TRBD1 for D (6 bases). V was trimmed by 7 bases and J by 4 bases, leaving 20 bases between them. Germline V gene sequence: CDR1 MNHEY, CDR2 SVGAGI. CDR3 length equals 15 residues. Written as DNA, the CDR3 is TGTGCCAGCACCTATTCCGGGACAACTCTTTACGAGCAGTACTTC. Translation: CASTYSGTTLYEQYF.

The chain uses TRBV29-1 and TRBJ2-4; the D gene is possibly TRBD2 (6 bases). V was clipped by 7 bases and J by 8 bases, with 18 bases between them. CDR1 and CDR2 (germline): SQVTM, ANQGSEA. The length of the CDR3 is 13 residues. The CDR3 protein is CSAKVGGTDIQYF. The CDR3 nucleotides read TGCAGCGCCAAAGTGGGGGGAACGGACATTCAGTACTTC.

The V and J genes are TRBV2 and TRBJ2-3; 12 bases agree with TRBD2. Per germline, CDR1 SNHLY and CDR2 FYNNEI. The V and J ends lost 7 bases and 6 bases, in that order; junction bases with no gene match: 5. The CDR3 has 14 amino acids. CDR3 amino acids: CASTTSGGRDTQYF. CDR3 coding DNA: TGTGCCAGCACCACTAGCGGGGGGCGTGATACGCAGTATTTT.

The chain uses TRBV12-2 and TRBJ1-1. TRBV12-2 counts as a pseudogene. CDR3 length equals 15 residues. CDR3 residues: CASRRGGLWNTEAFF. CDR3 coding DNA: TGTGCAAGTCGCCGGGGGGGGCTCTGGAACACTGAAGCTTTCTTT.

The chain links TRBV10-3 to TRBJ2-5; 7 bases are shared with TRBD2. TRBJ2-7 explains the end of the DNA better; the J call may be wrong. The CDR3 spans 13 residues. Germline V gene data show CDR1 as ENHRY and CDR2 as SYGVKD. CDR3 residues: CAISELGGDEQYF. In DNA, the CDR3 is TGTGCCATCAGTGAGTTGGGGGGGGACGAGCAGTACTTC.

J is TRBJ1-5 and V is TRBV5-1, with 8 bases aligning to TRBD1. This CDR3 comprises 14 residues. Unmatched junction bases numbered 3, after V lost 3 bases and J lost 4 bases. Germline lookup yields CDR1 SGHRS and CDR2 YFSETQ. This chain's CDR3 is CASSSGTGNQPQHF. As DNA, the CDR3 is TGCGCCAGCAGCTCAGGGACAGGAAATCAGCCCCAGCATTTT.

The CDR3 coding sequence is TGTGCCTGGAGTGTCGGGGGTAATGAAAAACTGTTTTTT. Amino acid sequence: CAWSVGGNEKLFF. V and J are TRBV30 and TRBJ1-4; a weak D match, TRBD1 (5 bases). Trimming left V 0 bases short and J 4 bases short, with 6 bases between. Germline-derived CDR1 and CDR2 are GTSNPN and SVGIG (reference sequence). This CDR3 region has 13 residues.

The gene calls are TRBV6-5 and TRBJ2-1; D not certain. The CDR3 runs 13 residues. The germline V and J ends were trimmed by 7 bases and 6 bases, with 13 bases remaining between them. Per the germline V gene, CDR1 is MNHEY and CDR2 is SVGAGI. The CDR3 here is CASNGRKANEQFF. The CDR3 nucleotides read TGTGCCAGCAATGGCAGGAAAGCCAATGAGCAGTTCTTC.

The chain is built from TRBV7-2 and TRBJ2-7, with 8 bases aligning to TRBD2. Germline CDR1 SGHTA, CDR2 FQGNSA. The V and J ends lost 5 bases and 1 base, in that order; junction bases with no gene match: 7. The CDR3 length is 15 residues. In nucleotides, the CDR3 is TGTGCCAGCAGCCAAGAGTCGGGGGGGTCCTACGAGCAGTACTTC. The encoded protein is CASSQESGGSYEQYF.

The chain's CDR3 is CASRQDRGRSYEQYF. The CDR3 nucleotides read TGTGCCAGCAGACAGGACAGGGGTCGCTCCTACGAGCAGTACTTC. The chain joins TRBV28 to TRBJ2-7; 9 positions match TRBD1. After removal of 6 bases from V and 0 bases from J, the junction contained 6 bases not matched to a gene. Looked up from germline, CDR1 is MDHEN and CDR2 is SYDVKM. The CDR3 totals 15 residues. Full variable domain (remainder filled in from reference TRBV28 and TRBJ2-7): DVKVTQSSRYLVKRTGEKVFLECVQDMDHENMFWYRQDPGLGLRLIYFSYDVKMKEKGDIPEGYSVSREKKERFSLILESASTNQTSMYLCASRQDRGRSYEQYFGPGTRLTVT.